These 9 T cell receptor beta chains originate from one sample sequenced in a study of CD8 T cells in Susac syndrome. RNA amounts of roughly 0.5 to 1 ug underwent reverse transcription with random hexamers. TCRdb called the immunoSEQ multiplex PCR reads again in MiXCR, with one record for every CDR3 protein. There are 200,000 or so distinct CDR3 sequences in the sample; 90% to 96% occur only once, and around 0.1% lies in the top ten. The sequenced material came from CD4+ T cells from PBMCs. Receptors originate from a human donor with Susac syndrome.

J is TRBJ2-1 and V is TRBV5-4; 12 nucleotides align to TRBD2. Trimming at V came to 4 bases and at J to 7 bases, leaving 9 bases not matched to a gene. This CDR3 has 16 residues. Germline CDR1 SGHNT, CDR2 YYREEE (reference sequence). The CDR3, as DNA: TGTGCCAGCAGCCGTAAACTAGCGGGGGGCTGGAATGAGCAGTTCTTC. It specifies CASSRKLAGGWNEQFF.

The rearrangement links TRBV30 to TRBJ1-2, with 10 bases aligning to TRBD1. J was trimmed by 2 bases and V by 1 base; bases with no gene match: 1. CDR3 length equals 14 residues. CDR1 and CDR2 (germline): GTSNPN, SVGIG (reference sequence). Here the CDR3 reads CAWSGDRGNYGYTF. The CDR3 DNA follows: TGTGCCTGGAGTGGGGACAGGGGAAACTATGGCTACACCTTC.

In this sample, this clonotype turned up once. The rearrangement links TRBV3-1 to TRBJ2-7; D uncertain. The CDR3 totals 13 residues. V lost 0 bases to trimming and J lost 6 bases, with 9 bases between them. Germline-derived CDR1 and CDR2 are LGHDT and YNNKEL (reference sequence). CDR3 coding DNA: TGTGCCAGCAGCCAAGATACCGAACTCGAGCAGTACTTC. Translation gives CASSQDTELEQYF.

This clonotype has a handful of counts. The chain joins TRBV6-2 or TRBV6-3 to TRBJ2-7, with D perhaps assigned TRBD1 or TRBD2 (5 bases each). V was clipped by 4 bases and J by 13 bases, with 17 bases between them. This CDR3 region has 12 residues. The germline CDR1 and CDR2 sequences are MNHEY and SVGEGT. The CDR3 DNA follows: TGTGCCAGCAGTTCCCCAGGGTATCGGGGATACTTC. Encoded protein: CASSSPGYRGYF.

J is TRBJ2-7 and V is TRBV30, with 9 bases lining up with TRBD1. Unmatched junction bases numbered 11, after V lost 2 bases and J lost 3 bases. The germline CDR1 and CDR2 sequences are GTSNPN and SVGIG (reference sequence). The CDR3 extends over 16 amino acids. The CDR3 DNA is TGTGCCTGGAGTACAGGGGGCGCAATTTCTCTCTACGAGCAGTACTTC. It yields the protein CAWSTGGAISLYEQYF.

The V and J genes are TRBV28 and TRBJ2-7; D is unclear. The germline V and J ends were trimmed by 2 bases and 5 bases, with 7 bases remaining between them. Germline V lookup: CDR1 MDHEN, CDR2 SYDVKM. The CDR3 runs 12 residues. CDR3: CASSLRLDEQYF. The DNA of the CDR3 is TGTGCCAGCAGTTTAAGGTTAGACGAGCAGTACTTC.

The rearrangement joins TRBV6-2 or TRBV6-3 to TRBJ1-6; D is perhaps TRBD1 (5 bases). The CDR3 is 12 residues long. V was clipped by 4 bases and J by 7 bases, with 5 bases between them. Germline CDR1 is MNHEY and CDR2 is SVGEGT. This CDR3 is CASSWGNSPLHF. CDR3 DNA sequence: TGTGCCAGCAGTTGGGGGAATTCACCCCTCCACTTT.

This clonotype was observed a single time. The rearrangement uses TRBV7-8 and TRBJ1-2, with a tentative D call TRBD1 (5 bases). Trimming removed 3 bases at V and 6 bases at J, with 17 bases between. This CDR3 region has 15 residues. The V gene's germline CDR1 is SGHVS and CDR2 FQNEAQ. In nucleotides, the CDR3 is TGTGCCAGCAGCTTGTCGGCGCAGGGAGTAAATGGCTACACCTTC. It specifies CASSLSAQGVNGYTF.

The chain joins TRBV7-3 to TRBJ1-1; a weak D match, TRBD1 (5 bases). Germline values: CDR1 SGHTA, CDR2 FQGTGA. V was cut by 1 base and J by 6 bases, with 12 bases left in between. CDR3 length: 14 residues. This CDR3 reads CASSLSSLGPEAFF. The CDR3 DNA sequence: TGTGCCAGCAGCTTAAGTAGTCTGGGACCTGAAGCTTTCTTT. The entire variable domain, with the rest obtained from reference TRBV7-3 and TRBJ1-1, is as follows: GAGVSQTPSNKVTEKGKYVELRCDPISGHTALYWYRQSLGQGPEFLIYFQGTGAADDSGLPNDRFFAVRPEGSVSTLKIQRTERGDSAVYLCASSLSSLGPEAFFGQGTRLTVV.